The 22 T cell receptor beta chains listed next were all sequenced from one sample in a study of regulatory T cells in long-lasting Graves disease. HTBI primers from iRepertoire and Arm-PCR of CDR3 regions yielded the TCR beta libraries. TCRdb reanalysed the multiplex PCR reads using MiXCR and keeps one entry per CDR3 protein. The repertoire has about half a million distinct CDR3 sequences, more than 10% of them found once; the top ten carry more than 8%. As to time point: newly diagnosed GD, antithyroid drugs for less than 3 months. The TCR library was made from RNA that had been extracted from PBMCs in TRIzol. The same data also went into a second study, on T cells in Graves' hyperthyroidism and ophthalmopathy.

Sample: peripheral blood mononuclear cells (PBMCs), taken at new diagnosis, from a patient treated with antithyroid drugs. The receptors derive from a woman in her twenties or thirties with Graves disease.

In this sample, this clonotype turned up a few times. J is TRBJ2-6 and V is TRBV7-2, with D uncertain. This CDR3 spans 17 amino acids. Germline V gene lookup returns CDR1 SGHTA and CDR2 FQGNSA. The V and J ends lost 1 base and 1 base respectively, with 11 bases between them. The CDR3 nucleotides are TGTGCCAGCAGCTTAGGGGGTTTCTGGTCTGGGGCCAACGTCCTGACTTTC. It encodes CASSLGGFWSGANVLTF.

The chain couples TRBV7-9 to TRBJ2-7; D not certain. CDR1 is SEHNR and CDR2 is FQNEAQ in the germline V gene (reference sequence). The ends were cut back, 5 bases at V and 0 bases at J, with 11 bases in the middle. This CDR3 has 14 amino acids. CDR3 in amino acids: CASSASEISYEQYF. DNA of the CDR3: TGTGCCAGCAGCGCCTCGGAGATCTCCTACGAGCAGTACTTC.

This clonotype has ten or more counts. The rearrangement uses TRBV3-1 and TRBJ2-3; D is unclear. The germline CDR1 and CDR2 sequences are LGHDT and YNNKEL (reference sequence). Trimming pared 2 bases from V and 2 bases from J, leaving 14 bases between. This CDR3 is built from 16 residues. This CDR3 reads CASSQHGSGITDTQYF. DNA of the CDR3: TGTGCCAGCAGCCAACATGGTTCAGGCATCACAGATACGCAGTATTTT.

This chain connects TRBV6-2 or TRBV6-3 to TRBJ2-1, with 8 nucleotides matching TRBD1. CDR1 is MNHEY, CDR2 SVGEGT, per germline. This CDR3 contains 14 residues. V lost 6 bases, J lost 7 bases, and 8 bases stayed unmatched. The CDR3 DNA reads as TGTGCCAGCAGCGGCAGGGGGCGAAGGAATGAGCAGTTCTTC. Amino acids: CASSGRGRRNEQFF.

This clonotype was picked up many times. Here the CDR3 DNA reads TGCGCCAGCAGCTTGGTCACTAGCGGCGTTGGTGAGCAGTACTTC. It encodes CASSLVTSGVGEQYF. The chain uses TRBV5-1 and TRBJ2-7; 8 positions match TRBD2. The germline gives CDR1 SGHRS, CDR2 YFSETQ. The trim removed 0 bases at V and 7 bases at J, leaving 9 bases unmatched. CDR3 length: 15 residues. Full variable domain (missing parts from reference TRBV5-1 and TRBJ2-7): KAGVTQTPRYLIKTRGQQVTLSCSPISGHRSVSWYQQTPGQGLQFLFEYFSETQRNKGNFPGRFSGRQFSNSRSEMNVSTLELGDSALYLCASSLVTSGVGEQYFGPGTRLTVT.

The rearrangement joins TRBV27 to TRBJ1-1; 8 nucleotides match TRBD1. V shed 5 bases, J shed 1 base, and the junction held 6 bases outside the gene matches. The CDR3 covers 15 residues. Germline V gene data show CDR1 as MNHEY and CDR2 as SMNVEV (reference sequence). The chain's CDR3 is CASSLRTGTNTEAFF. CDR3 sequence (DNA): TGTGCCAGCAGTCTACGGACAGGGACGAACACTGAAGCTTTCTTT.

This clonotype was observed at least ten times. The CDR3 coding sequence is TGCAGTGCTAGGTCGACGGTCAGTTACTTGAATTCACCCCTCCACTTT. Protein sequence: CSARSTVSYLNSPLHF. The chain recombines TRBV20-1 with TRBJ1-6; D is ambiguous. CDR1 is DFQATT, CDR2 SNEGSKA, per germline (reference sequence). This CDR3 has 16 amino acids. V shed 3 bases and J shed 7 bases, with 19 bases lying between them.

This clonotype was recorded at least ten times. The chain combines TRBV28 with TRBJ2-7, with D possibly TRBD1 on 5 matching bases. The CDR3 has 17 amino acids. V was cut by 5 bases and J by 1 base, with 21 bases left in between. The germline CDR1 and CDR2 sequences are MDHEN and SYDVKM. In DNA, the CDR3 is TGTGCCAGCAGTCCTCCCCTTTGGGGCGTCAAATCCTACGAGCAGTACTTC. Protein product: CASSPPLWGVKSYEQYF.

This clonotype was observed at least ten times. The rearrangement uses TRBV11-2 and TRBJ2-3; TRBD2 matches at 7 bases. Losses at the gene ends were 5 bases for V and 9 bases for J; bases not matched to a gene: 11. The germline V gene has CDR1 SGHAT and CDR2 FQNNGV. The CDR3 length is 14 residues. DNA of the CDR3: TGTGCCAGCAGCCCAGCGGGACCAGCATTAACGCAGTATTTT. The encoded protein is CASSPAGPALTQYF.

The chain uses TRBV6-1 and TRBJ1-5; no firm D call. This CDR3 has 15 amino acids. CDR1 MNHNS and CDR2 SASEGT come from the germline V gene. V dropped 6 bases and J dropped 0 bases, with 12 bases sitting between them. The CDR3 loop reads CASRKTVYSNQPQHF. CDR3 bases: TGTGCCAGCAGAAAAACAGTGTATAGCAATCAGCCCCAGCATTTT.

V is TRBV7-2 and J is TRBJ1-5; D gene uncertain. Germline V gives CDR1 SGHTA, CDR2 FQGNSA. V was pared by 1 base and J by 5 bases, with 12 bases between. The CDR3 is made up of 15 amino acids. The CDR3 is CASSLVFGGHQPQHF. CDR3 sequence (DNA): TGTGCCAGCAGCTTAGTCTTCGGCGGACATCAGCCCCAGCATTTT.

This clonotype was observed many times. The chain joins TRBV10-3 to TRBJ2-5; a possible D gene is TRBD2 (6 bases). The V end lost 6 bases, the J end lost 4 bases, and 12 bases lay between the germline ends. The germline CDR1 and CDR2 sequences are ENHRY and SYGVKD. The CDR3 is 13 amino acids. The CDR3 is CAIRETGAETQYF. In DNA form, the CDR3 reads TGTGCCATCAGAGAAACGGGAGCAGAGACCCAGTACTTC.

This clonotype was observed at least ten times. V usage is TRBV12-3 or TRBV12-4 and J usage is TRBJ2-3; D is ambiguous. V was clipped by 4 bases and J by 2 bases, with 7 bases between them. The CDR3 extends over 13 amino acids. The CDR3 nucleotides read TGTGCCAGCAGTTGGACCTACACAGATACGCAGTATTTT. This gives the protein CASSWTYTDTQYF.

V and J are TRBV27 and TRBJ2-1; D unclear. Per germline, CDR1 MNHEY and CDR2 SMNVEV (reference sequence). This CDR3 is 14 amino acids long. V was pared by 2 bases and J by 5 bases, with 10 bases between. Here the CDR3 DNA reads TGTGCCAGCAGTTTAACCAGAAACAACAATGAGCAGTTCTTC. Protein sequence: CASSLTRNNNEQFF.

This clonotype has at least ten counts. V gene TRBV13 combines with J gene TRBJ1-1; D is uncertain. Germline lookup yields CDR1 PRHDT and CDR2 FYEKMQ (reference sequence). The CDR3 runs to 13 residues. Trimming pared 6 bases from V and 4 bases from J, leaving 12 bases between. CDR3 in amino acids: CASSPPHGTEAFF. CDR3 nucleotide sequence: TGTGCCAGCAGTCCGCCTCACGGCACTGAAGCTTTCTTT. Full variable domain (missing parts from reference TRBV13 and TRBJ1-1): AAGVIQSPRHLIKEKRETATLKCYPIPRHDTVYWYQQGPGQDPQFLISFYEKMQSDKGSIPDRFSAQQFSDYHSELNMSSLELGDSALYFCASSPPHGTEAFFGQGTRLTVV.

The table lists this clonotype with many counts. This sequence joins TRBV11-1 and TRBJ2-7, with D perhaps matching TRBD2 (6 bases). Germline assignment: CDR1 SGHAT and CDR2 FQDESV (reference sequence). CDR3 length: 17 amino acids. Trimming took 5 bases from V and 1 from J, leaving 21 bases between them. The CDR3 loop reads CASSPLSWGRGSYEQYF. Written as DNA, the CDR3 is TGTGCCAGCAGCCCTCTTTCGTGGGGCCGGGGGTCCTACGAGCAGTACTTC.

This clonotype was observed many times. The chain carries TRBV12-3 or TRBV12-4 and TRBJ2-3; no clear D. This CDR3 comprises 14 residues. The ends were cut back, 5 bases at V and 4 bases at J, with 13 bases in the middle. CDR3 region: CASSPPYQADTQYF. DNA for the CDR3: TGTGCCAGCAGTCCACCCTACCAGGCAGATACGCAGTATTTT.

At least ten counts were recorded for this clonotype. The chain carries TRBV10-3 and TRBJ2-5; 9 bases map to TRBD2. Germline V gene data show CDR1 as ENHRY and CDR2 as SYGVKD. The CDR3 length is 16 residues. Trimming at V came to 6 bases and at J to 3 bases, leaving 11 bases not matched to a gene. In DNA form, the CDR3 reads TGTGCCATCAGGGCTAGCGGGGCCTTGGGGAAAGAGACCCAGTACTTC. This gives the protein CAIRASGALGKETQYF.

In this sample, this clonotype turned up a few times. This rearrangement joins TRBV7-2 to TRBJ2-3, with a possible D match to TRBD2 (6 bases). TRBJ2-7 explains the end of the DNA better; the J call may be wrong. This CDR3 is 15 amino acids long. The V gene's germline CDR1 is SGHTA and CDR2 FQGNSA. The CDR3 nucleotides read TGTGCCAGCAGCTTAGTCCGGGACTCCCGTTACGAGCAGTACTTC. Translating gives CASSLVRDSRYEQYF.

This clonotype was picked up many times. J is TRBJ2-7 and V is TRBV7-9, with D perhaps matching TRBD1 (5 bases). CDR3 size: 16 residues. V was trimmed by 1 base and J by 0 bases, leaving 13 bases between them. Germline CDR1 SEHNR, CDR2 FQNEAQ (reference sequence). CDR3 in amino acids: CASSLGKTGHSYEQYF. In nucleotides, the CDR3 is TGTGCCAGCAGCTTAGGGAAAACAGGTCACTCCTACGAGCAGTACTTC.

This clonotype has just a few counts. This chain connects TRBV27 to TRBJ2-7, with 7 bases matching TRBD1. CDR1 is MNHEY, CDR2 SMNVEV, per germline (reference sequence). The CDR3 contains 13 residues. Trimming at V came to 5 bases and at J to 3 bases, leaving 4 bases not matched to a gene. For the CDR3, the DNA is TGTGCCAGCAGTATCCGGGACAGCTACGAGCAGTACTTC. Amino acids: CASSIRDSYEQYF.

Here the CDR3 DNA reads TGTGCCAGCAGCCGAAATGCGGGAGTGGGAAATGAGCAGTTCTTC. It encodes CASSRNAGVGNEQFF. The chain combines TRBV11-1 with TRBJ2-1; the match to TRBD2 covers 7 bases. V was pared by 5 bases and J by 7 bases, with 11 bases of the junction left unmatched. Per germline, CDR1 SGHAT and CDR2 FQDESV (reference sequence). The CDR3 length is 15 residues. Full variable domain (remainder filled in from reference TRBV11-1 and TRBJ2-1): EAEVAQSPRYKITEKSQAVAFWCDPISGHATLYWYRQILGQGPELLVQFQDESVVDDSQLPKDRFSAERLKGVDSTLKIQPAELGDSAMYLCASSRNAGVGNEQFFGPGTRLTVL.